The T cell receptor (beta chain) under discussion was sequenced for a study of blood T cell repertoires in COVID-19. Study-level background: Sources were T cells, B-cell-depleted T cells, or PBMCs; the material itself was cDNA or gDNA.

In Seattle, patients joined the study during active infection and were tracked longitudinally. Original data processing: Estimates of nucleated cell counts were drawn from the amplification of reference gene primers. Libraries were prepared by immunoSEQ multiplex PCR; TCRdb keeps only in-frame clonotypes and omits some of them. D and trimming were read from the DNA, whereas the V and J calls and clone size are those reported in that table. The profile shows roughly 200,000 clones, 80% to 85% of them singletons. V was shortened by 5 bases and J by 5 bases, with 9 bases between the two germline ends. The CDR3 has 12 amino acids. CDR1 and CDR2 from the germline V gene are MNHNS and SASEGT.

The sequenced sample was peripheral blood. The receptor was isolated from a woman older than 75 with COVID-19, enrolled during active disease. The chain recombines TRBV6-1 with TRBJ2-5, with D maybe TRBD1 (6 bases). The CDR3 DNA is TGTGCCAGCAGTTCCCAGGGGGAGACCCAGTACTTC. It is translated as CASSSQGETQYF.